This record covers a single T cell receptor (beta chain). This table comes from immunoSEQ multiplex PCR, and its TCRdb copy is limited to in-frame clones, with some not included. This sample carries roughly 150,000 clones, approximately 80% of them seen once, and the ten largest clones take about 5.2%. The data are from a study of blood T cell repertoires in COVID-19. This CDR3 is built from 12 residues. Germline loops: CDR1 MNHEY, CDR2 SVGAGI. V lost 8 bases, J lost 1 base, and 8 bases lay in between. Assignment of participants to cohorts was predicated upon participant-reported clinical history. The specimen sequenced was PBMCs or T cells enriched from blood (not recorded which). The sequence derives from a man between 65 and 85 years old who had been exposed to COVID-19. The chain couples TRBV6-5 to TRBJ1-1, with D possibly matching TRBD1 (6 bases). The CDR3, as DNA: TGTGCCAGCCAGGGGCGGAACACTGAAGCTTTCTTT. It encodes CASQGRNTEAFF.